Listed below are T cell receptor beta chains from one sample, sequenced in a study of monozygotic twins with cystic fibrosis. Assay used: immunoSEQ multiplex PCR; TCRdb lists only in-frame clones, some missing. The sample records around 21,000 clones, approximately 87% being singletons. Specimen: blood. These receptors were obtained from a woman aged 25 to 45 with cystic fibrosis. The CDR3 runs from the conserved cysteine through the conserved F or W. The D gene is left open where the match is weak. Some rows mark clone size as missing; the rest say once, few, many or name a class of expanded clone.

abundance	v_gene	j_gene	d_gene	CDR3aa	CDR3nt
NA	TRBV25-1	TRBJ2-4	NA	CASSSSRNIQYF	TGTGCCAGCAGTTCGTCTAGAAACATTCAGTACTTC
NA	TRBV4-2	TRBJ1-3	TRBD1	CASSQTGGYGNTIYF	TGTGCCAGCAGCCAGACAGGGGGTTACGGAAACACCATATATTTT
NA	TRBV27	TRBJ1-6	NA	CASSPLNPRVLYSPLHF	TGTGCCAGCAGCCCTTTGAACCCGAGAGTTTTATATTCACCCCTCCACTTT
NA	TRBV5-6	TRBJ2-7	TRBD1	CASSLRQGAEQYF	TGTGCCAGCAGCCTGCGACAGGGGGCCGAGCAGTACTTC
NA	TRBV7-9	TRBJ1-2	NA	CASSSGTSGGYTF	TGTGCCAGCAGCTCCGGGACATCAGGCGGCTACACCTTC
NA	TRBV28	TRBJ2-1	NA	CASSLYRQGGKQFF	TGTGCCAGCAGTTTATATCGACAGGGAGGTAAGCAGTTCTTC
NA	TRBV15	TRBJ2-1	TRBD1	CATSTGQGQYNEQFF	TGTGCCACCAGCACTGGACAGGGGCAATACAATGAGCAGTTCTTC
NA	TRBV15	TRBJ1-2	NA	CATSRDAGNYGYTF	TGTGCCACCAGCAGAGATGCCGGAAACTATGGCTACACCTTC
NA	TRBV9	TRBJ2-5	NA	CASSVGGETQYF	TGTGCCAGCAGCGTAGGGGGGGAGACCCAGTACTTC
NA	TRBV7-9	TRBJ2-1	NA	CASSPQGGVYNEQFF	TGTGCCAGCAGCCCTCAGGGGGGAGTTTACAATGAGCAGTTCTTC
NA	TRBV7-7	TRBJ1-3	NA	CASSSGRGAGNTIYF	TGTGCCAGCAGCTCAGGAAGGGGGGCCGGAAACACCATATATTTT
NA	TRBV29-1	TRBJ2-1	TRBD2	CSTVAGGPGHEQFF	TGCAGCACCGTAGCGGGGGGGCCCGGCCATGAGCAGTTCTTC
NA	TRBV9	TRBJ2-1	NA	CASSVGGSYNEQFF	TGTGCCAGCAGCGTAGGGGGCAGCTACAATGAGCAGTTCTTC
once	TRBV21-1	TRBJ1-1	NA	CASSKGARVDMNTEAFF	TGTGCCAGCAGCAAAGGCGCGCGCGTGGATATGAACACTGAAGCTTTCTTT
NA	TRBV7-2	TRBJ2-5	NA	CASSQRGAQETQYF	TGTGCCAGCAGTCAACGGGGGGCTCAAGAGACCCAGTACTTC
NA	TRBV5-1	TRBJ2-1	NA	CASSLVGGARPYNEQFF	TGCGCCAGCAGCTTGGTGGGCGGGGCCCGCCCCTACAATGAGCAGTTCTTC
NA	TRBV7-9	TRBJ2-7	TRBD1	CASSSGQGSEEQYF	TGTGCCAGCAGCTCCGGACAGGGGTCGGAAGAGCAGTACTTC
once	TRBV7-8	TRBJ2-1	NA	CASSSQGLAGLNEQFF	TGTGCCAGCAGCTCACAGGGTCTGGCTGGTTTGAATGAGCAGTTCTTC
NA	TRBV19	TRBJ2-7	NA	CASSIDPGRSREQYF	TGTGCCAGTAGTATAGATCCGGGGAGGTCGAGAGAGCAGTACTTC
few	TRBV29-1	TRBJ1-1	NA	CSVESGNTEAFF	TGCAGCGTTGAATCGGGGAACACTGAAGCTTTCTTT
once	TRBV7-2	TRBJ2-7	NA	CASSVGAGTYEQYF	TGTGCCAGCAGCGTAGGGGCGGGGACTTACGAGCAGTACTTC
NA	TRBV4-3	TRBJ1-4	TRBD1	CASSQELMDRAIFF	TGCGCCAGCAGCCAAGAGCTGATGGACAGGGCAATATTTTTT
NA	TRBV28	TRBJ1-1	NA	CASSTAGVRAEAFF	TGTGCCAGCAGCACTGCGGGGGTTAGGGCTGAAGCTTTCTTT
NA	TRBV19	TRBJ1-1	TRBD1	CASSRGQGLNTEAFF	TGTGCCAGTAGTAGGGGACAGGGGCTGAACACTGAAGCTTTCTTT
NA	TRBV10-2	TRBJ2-4	NA	CASMAGNIQYF	TGCGCCAGCATGGCGGGAAACATTCAGTACTTC
NA	TRBV11-3	TRBJ1-6	NA	CASSNLEGPLHF	TGTGCCAGCAGCAACCTCGAGGGTCCCCTCCACTTT
NA	TRBV2	TRBJ2-5	TRBD2	CASSERSGGEARHQETQYF	TGTGCCAGCAGTGAACGTAGCGGGGGGGAGGCCCGGCACCAAGAGACCCAGTACTTC
NA	TRBV27	TRBJ1-3	TRBD1	CARPGTGACRSGNTIYF	TGTGCCAGACCCGGGACAGGGGCTTGTCGCTCTGGAAACACCATATATTTT
few	TRBV5-1	TRBJ1-5	NA	CASSLGGANQPQHF	TGCGCCAGCTCCCTAGGGGGAGCCAATCAGCCCCAGCATTTT
NA	TRBV7-2	TRBJ2-3	NA	CASSSTRGGNTQYF	TGTGCCAGCAGCTCAACCCGAGGCGGGAATACGCAGTATTTT
NA	TRBV5-1	TRBJ2-1	TRBD1	CASSIGTGGNEQFF	TGCGCCAGCAGCATAGGGACAGGAGGCAATGAGCAGTTCTTC
NA	TRBV19	TRBJ1-3	TRBD1	CASRHRGTGNTIYF	TGTGCCAGTAGGCACAGGGGGACCGGAAACACCATATATTTT
NA	TRBV7-9	TRBJ2-3	TRBD1	CASSRTGPGDTQYF	TGTGCCAGCAGTCGGACAGGGCCAGGGGATACGCAGTATTTT
NA	TRBV15	TRBJ2-5	NA	CATSRDRNGGRETQYF	TGTGCCACCAGCAGAGATCGGAACGGGGGCAGGGAGACCCAGTACTTC
once	TRBV6-4	TRBJ2-3	TRBD2	CASSDGRGETDTQYF	TGTGCCAGCAGTGACGGGCGGGGGGAGACAGATACGCAGTATTTT
NA	TRBV29-1	TRBJ1-1	NA	CSVEVGFVGTEAFF	TGCAGCGTTGAAGTTGGGTTTGTTGGCACTGAAGCTTTCTTT
NA	TRBV18	TRBJ1-6	TRBD1	CASSRQGNHNSPLHF	TGTGCCAGCTCGCGACAGGGGAATCATAATTCACCCCTCCACTTT
NA	TRBV27	TRBJ1-1	NA	CASSTWGASEAFF	TGTGCCAGCAGTACTTGGGGGGCCTCTGAAGCTTTCTTT
NA	TRBV5-4	TRBJ2-1	NA	CASSLAAGNDEQFF	TGTGCCAGCAGCTTGGCGGCAGGGAATGATGAGCAGTTCTTC
NA	TRBV9	TRBJ2-1	NA	CASSVDRVNEQFF	TGTGCCAGCAGCGTAGATAGGGTGAATGAGCAGTTCTTC
NA	TRBV6-6	TRBJ1-1	NA	CASSYDLKAGAEAFF	TGTGCCAGCAGTTACGACCTCAAGGCGGGGGCTGAAGCTTTCTTT
NA	TRBV19	TRBJ2-3	NA	CASTKHRGDTQYF	TGTGCCAGTACGAAACATCGCGGAGATACGCAGTATTTT
NA	TRBV6-5	TRBJ1-5	NA	CASSYSYPANQPQHF	TGTGCCAGCAGTTACTCGTACCCAGCGAATCAGCCCCAGCATTTT
NA	TRBV27	TRBJ2-7	NA	CASSLIGTKREQYF	TGTGCCAGCAGTTTAATCGGGACAAAACGCGAGCAGTACTTC
NA	TRBV20-1	TRBJ2-7	NA	CSARVTSVQYF	TGCAGTGCTAGAGTGACATCGGTGCAGTACTTC
NA	TRBV29-1	TRBJ2-5	TRBD1	CSVAGTGKTQYF	TGCAGCGTTGCTGGGACAGGGAAGACCCAGTACTTC